This is a list of T cell receptor beta chains from one sample in a study of cytomegalovirus exposure and HLA in healthy donors. Assay used: immunoSEQ multiplex PCR; TCRdb lists only in-frame clones, some missing. The data hold about 78,000 clones, with approximately 72% observed a single time. The material sequenced was PBMCs. The receptors were gathered from a woman aged 40 to 50 in good health and CMV-seropositive. Both conserved end residues are part of each CDR3. D genes are given only for firm matches. Expanded clones get a size class; other rows say once, few or many, or leave the size out.

V gene: TRBV6-1
D gene: NA
J gene: TRBJ2-4
clone size: NA
CDR3 length: 14
CDR3 DNA: TGTGCCAGCAACATGGGACTAGCCAAAAACATTCAGTACTTC
CDR3 protein: CASNMGLAKNIQYF

V gene: TRBV2
D gene: TRBD2
J gene: TRBJ2-3
clone size: many
CDR3 length: 16
CDR3 DNA: TGTGCCAGCAGGGAGACTAGCGGGAGAATGAGGAATACGCAGTATTTT
CDR3 protein: CASRETSGRMRNTQYF

V gene: TRBV6-5
D gene: NA
J gene: TRBJ2-7
clone size: NA
CDR3 length: 14
CDR3 DNA: TGTGCCAGCAGTTACTGGTCTAACCAAGACGAGCAGTACTTC
CDR3 protein: CASSYWSNQDEQYF

V gene: TRBV7-9
D gene: NA
J gene: TRBJ2-1
clone size: NA
CDR3 length: 12
CDR3 DNA: TGTTCCAGCAGCTTAGGGGCAAATGAGCAGTTCTTC
CDR3 protein: CSSSLGANEQFF

V gene: TRBV5-8
D gene: TRBD1
J gene: TRBJ1-5
clone size: NA
CDR3 length: 16
CDR3 DNA: TGTGCCAGCAGCCCGAGACAGGGGGCCGGCAATCAGCCCCAGCATTTT
CDR3 protein: CASSPRQGAGNQPQHF

V gene: TRBV18
D gene: NA
J gene: TRBJ2-6
clone size: NA
CDR3 length: 17
CDR3 DNA: TGTGCCAGCTCACCACCACAGGGTGGCTCTGGGGCCAACGTCCTGACTTTC
CDR3 protein: CASSPPQGGSGANVLTF

V gene: TRBV7-2
D gene: NA
J gene: TRBJ1-2
clone size: NA
CDR3 length: 13
CDR3 DNA: TGTGCCAGCAGCTACGGACAGCACGGCGGCTACACCTTC
CDR3 protein: CASSYGQHGGYTF

V gene: TRBV5-1
D gene: NA
J gene: TRBJ2-1
clone size: NA
CDR3 length: 15
CDR3 DNA: TGCGCCAGCAGCTTGGCCGAGGACTCGGTGAATGAGCAGTTCTTC
CDR3 protein: CASSLAEDSVNEQFF

V gene: TRBV19
D gene: TRBD1
J gene: TRBJ1-2
clone size: NA
CDR3 length: 14
CDR3 DNA: TGTGCCAGTAACGAACAGGGGACCTGGTATGGCTACACCTTC
CDR3 protein: CASNEQGTWYGYTF

V gene: TRBV19
D gene: TRBD1
J gene: TRBJ1-1
clone size: NA
CDR3 length: 14
CDR3 DNA: TGTGCCAGTAAAGGACAGGGGATTGGCACTGAAGCTTTCTTT
CDR3 protein: CASKGQGIGTEAFF

V gene: TRBV5-1
D gene: NA
J gene: TRBJ1-3
clone size: NA
CDR3 length: 17
CDR3 DNA: TGCGCCAGCAGCTCCGGACGGACAGATATCTCTGGAAACACCATATATTTT
CDR3 protein: CASSSGRTDISGNTIYF

V gene: TRBV6-5
D gene: NA
J gene: TRBJ1-1
clone size: NA
CDR3 length: 12
CDR3 DNA: TGTGCCAGCAGCCCGGCGGGGACTGAAGCTTTCTTT
CDR3 protein: CASSPAGTEAFF

V gene: TRBV30
D gene: TRBD1
J gene: TRBJ1-5
clone size: NA
CDR3 length: 14
CDR3 DNA: TGTGCCTGGGACAGGGGTAATGGCAATCAGCCCCAGCATTTT
CDR3 protein: CAWDRGNGNQPQHF

V gene: TRBV4-3
D gene: TRBD2
J gene: TRBJ2-1
clone size: NA
CDR3 length: 16
CDR3 DNA: TGCGCCAGCAGCCTAGGGACTAGCGGGGGGCGCAATGAGCAGTTCTTC
CDR3 protein: CASSLGTSGGRNEQFF

V gene: TRBV10-3
D gene: NA
J gene: TRBJ2-5
clone size: NA
CDR3 length: 17
CDR3 DNA: TGTGCCATCAGTGAGAAGGGAAGGGGGACCCCCTGGGAGACCCAGTACTTC
CDR3 protein: CAISEKGRGTPWETQYF

V gene: TRBV30
D gene: NA
J gene: TRBJ1-6
clone size: NA
CDR3 length: 12
CDR3 DNA: TGTGCCTGGACGGGGGCGGGGAGGGCCCTCCACTTT
CDR3 protein: CAWTGAGRALHF

V gene: TRBV9
D gene: TRBD1
J gene: TRBJ1-2
clone size: few
CDR3 length: 14
CDR3 DNA: TGTGCCAGCAGCGTAGACAGGGGGAACTATGGCTACACCTTC
CDR3 protein: CASSVDRGNYGYTF

V gene: TRBV4-1
D gene: NA
J gene: TRBJ2-5
clone size: NA
CDR3 length: 15
CDR3 DNA: TGCGCCAGCAGCCAATGGGGACTGGTCCAAGAGACCCAGTACTTC
CDR3 protein: CASSQWGLVQETQYF

V gene: TRBV29-1
D gene: NA
J gene: TRBJ2-4
clone size: few
CDR3 length: 14
CDR3 DNA: TGCAGCGTTGTCCAGAATTTAGCCAAAAACATTCAGTACTTC
CDR3 protein: CSVVQNLAKNIQYF

V gene: TRBV28
D gene: NA
J gene: TRBJ2-7
clone size: once
CDR3 length: 14
CDR3 DNA: TGTGCCAGCAGTTTAACCGACAGTAAGTACGAGCAGTACTTC
CDR3 protein: CASSLTDSKYEQYF

V gene: TRBV6-5
D gene: TRBD2
J gene: TRBJ2-1
clone size: NA
CDR3 length: 15
CDR3 DNA: TGTGCCAGCAGTGGGGTTAATAGCGGGAGTTCTCAGCAGTTCTTC
CDR3 protein: CASSGVNSGSSQQFF

V gene: TRBV27
D gene: TRBD2
J gene: TRBJ2-1
clone size: once
CDR3 length: 16
CDR3 DNA: TGTGCCAGCAGTTTTGATCGGGGGGGCCCTCAGGGTGAGCAGTTCTTC
CDR3 protein: CASSFDRGGPQGEQFF

V gene: TRBV4-2
D gene: TRBD1
J gene: TRBJ2-5
clone size: few
CDR3 length: 15
CDR3 DNA: TGTGCCAGCAGCCATTCAAGGGGGCGTGGGGAGACCCAGTACTTC
CDR3 protein: CASSHSRGRGETQYF

V gene: TRBV5-1
D gene: TRBD1
J gene: TRBJ2-3
clone size: NA
CDR3 length: 18
CDR3 DNA: TGCGCCAGCAGCCTTACAGGGGATTTCTCTGTAGGGACAGATACGCAGTATTTT
CDR3 protein: CASSLTGDFSVGTDTQYF

V gene: TRBV5-1
D gene: TRBD1
J gene: TRBJ1-1
clone size: once
CDR3 length: 14
CDR3 DNA: TGCGCCAGCAGCTCGGGACAGGGCTACACTGAAGCTTTCTTT
CDR3 protein: CASSSGQGYTEAFF

V gene: TRBV5-3
D gene: NA
J gene: TRBJ1-2
clone size: NA
CDR3 length: 12
CDR3 DNA: TGTGCCATCCCCCGCGGCCACTATGGCTACACCTTC
CDR3 protein: CAIPRGHYGYTF

V gene: TRBV13
D gene: TRBD1
J gene: TRBJ2-6
clone size: NA
CDR3 length: 16
CDR3 DNA: TGTGCCAGCAGCATGCTCAGGGGGACTGGGGCCAACGTCCTGACTTTC
CDR3 protein: CASSMLRGTGANVLTF

V gene: TRBV5-1
D gene: TRBD2
J gene: TRBJ2-3
clone size: NA
CDR3 length: 17
CDR3 DNA: TGCGCCAGCAGCTTGGGCCTACTAGCGGGGGGGCCAGATACGCAGTATTTT
CDR3 protein: CASSLGLLAGGPDTQYF